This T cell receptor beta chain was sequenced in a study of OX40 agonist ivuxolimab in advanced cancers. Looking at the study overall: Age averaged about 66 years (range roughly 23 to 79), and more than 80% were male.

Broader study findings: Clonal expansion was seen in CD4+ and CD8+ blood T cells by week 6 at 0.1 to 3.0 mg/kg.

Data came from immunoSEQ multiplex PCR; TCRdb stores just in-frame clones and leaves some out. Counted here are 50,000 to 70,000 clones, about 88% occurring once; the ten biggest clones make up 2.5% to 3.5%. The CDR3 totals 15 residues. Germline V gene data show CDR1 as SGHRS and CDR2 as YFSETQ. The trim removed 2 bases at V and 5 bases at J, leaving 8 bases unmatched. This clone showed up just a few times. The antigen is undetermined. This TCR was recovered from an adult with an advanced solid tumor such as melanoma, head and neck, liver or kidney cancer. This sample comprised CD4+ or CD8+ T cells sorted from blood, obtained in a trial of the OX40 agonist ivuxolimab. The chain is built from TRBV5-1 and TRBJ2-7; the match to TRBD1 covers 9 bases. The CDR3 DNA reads TGCGCCAGCAGCTTCCAGGGACAGGGCAGCGACGAGCAGTACTTC. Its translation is CASSFQGQGSDEQYF. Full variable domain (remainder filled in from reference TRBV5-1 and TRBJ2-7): KAGVTQTPRYLIKTRGQQVTLSCSPISGHRSVSWYQQTPGQGLQFLFEYFSETQRNKGNFPGRFSGRQFSNSRSEMNVSTLELGDSALYLCASSFQGQGSDEQYFGPGTRLTVT.